This T cell receptor beta chain was sequenced during a study of blood T cell repertoires in COVID-19. Looking at the study overall: Whether acute or convalescent, the COVID-19 samples came from the United States, Italy and Spain. In each case, the material was cDNA or gDNA derived from T cells, B-cell-depleted T cells, or PBMCs.

Per germline, CDR1 LNHDA and CDR2 SQIVND (reference sequence). This CDR3 has 18 residues. Unmatched junction bases numbered 16, after V lost 5 bases and J lost 1 base. Source study methods: Nucleated cell counts were estimated from reference gene primer amplification. This table comes from immunoSEQ multiplex PCR, and its TCRdb copy is limited to in-frame clones, with some not included. V and J calls plus clone size are reproduced from that table; the DNA served to infer D and trimming. Here the sample spans 70,000 to 80,000 clones, 82% being singletons. The chain carries TRBV19 and TRBJ2-7; 8 bases fit TRBD2. The sequence was collected from an elderly woman with acute or convalescent COVID-19. The sample taken for sequencing was peripheral blood. The chain's CDR3 is CASSPRGGGVFSSYEQYF. The CDR3 region has the DNA TGTGCCAGTAGTCCTCGGGGGGGAGGGGTCTTCTCGTCCTACGAGCAGTACTTC.